This TCR beta chain was captured in a study of cytomegalovirus exposure and HLA in healthy donors. Study-wide points: A later analysis, which compared TCR beta chains of equal frequency, found the HLA-associated ones more clonally expanded. An Asian-associated ancestry cluster reportedly showed fewer N-insertions than the approximately 700-donor mean in a later analysis.

As to this clone: Antigen unknown.

The CDR3 has 14 residues. V lost 0 bases to trimming and J lost 4 bases, with 8 bases between them. Germline V lookup: CDR1 MNHEY, CDR2 SMNVEV (reference sequence). The PCR ran on 60 Vbeta and 13 Jbeta primers. The data were produced by immunoSEQ multiplex PCR, yet TCRdb's version contains in-frame clones alone and is incomplete. Counted here are around 100,000 clones, 79% occurring once; the ten biggest clones make up approximately 3%. The rearrangement joins TRBV27 to TRBJ2-3; D not resolved. The TCR originated in a woman between 35 and 50 years old in good health and CMV-seronegative. Specimen: PBMCs. CDR3 sequence reads: CASSLSRSADTQYF. The DNA for the CDR3 is TGTGCCAGCAGTTTATCACGGTCGGCAGATACGCAGTATTTT.